The 2 T cell receptor beta chains below were found in one sample sequenced in a study of cytomegalovirus exposure and HLA in healthy donors. The primer mix had 60 Vbeta and 13 Jbeta primers. Assay: immunoSEQ multiplex PCR; the TCRdb copy retains only in-frame clones and omits some. This table lists more than 50,000 clones. Sequencing was carried out using PBMCs. The receptors stem from a woman aged 40 to 50 in good health and CMV-seronegative.

Here the CDR3 DNA reads TGTGCCAGCAGTGCCTACAGGGATTCACCCCTCCACTTT. Translating gives CASSAYRDSPLHF. V is TRBV27 and J is TRBJ1-6; weak D call: TRBD1 (6 bases). CDR3 length: 13 residues. Trimming took 5 bases from V and 8 from J, leaving 10 bases between them. Germline-derived CDR1 and CDR2 are MNHEY and SMNVEV (reference sequence).

V and J are TRBV10-1 and TRBJ1-6; TRBD1 matches at 7 bases. The CDR3 spans 18 residues. With 2 bases clipped from V and 6 bases from J, the junction kept 13 bases outside the gene matches. Germline lookup yields CDR1 WNHNN and CDR2 SYGVQD (reference sequence). As DNA, the CDR3 is TGCGCCAGCAGTGAGAAAGGACAGGTCCGCTCCATTAATTCACCCCTCCACTTT. Translation gives CASSEKGQVRSINSPLHF.